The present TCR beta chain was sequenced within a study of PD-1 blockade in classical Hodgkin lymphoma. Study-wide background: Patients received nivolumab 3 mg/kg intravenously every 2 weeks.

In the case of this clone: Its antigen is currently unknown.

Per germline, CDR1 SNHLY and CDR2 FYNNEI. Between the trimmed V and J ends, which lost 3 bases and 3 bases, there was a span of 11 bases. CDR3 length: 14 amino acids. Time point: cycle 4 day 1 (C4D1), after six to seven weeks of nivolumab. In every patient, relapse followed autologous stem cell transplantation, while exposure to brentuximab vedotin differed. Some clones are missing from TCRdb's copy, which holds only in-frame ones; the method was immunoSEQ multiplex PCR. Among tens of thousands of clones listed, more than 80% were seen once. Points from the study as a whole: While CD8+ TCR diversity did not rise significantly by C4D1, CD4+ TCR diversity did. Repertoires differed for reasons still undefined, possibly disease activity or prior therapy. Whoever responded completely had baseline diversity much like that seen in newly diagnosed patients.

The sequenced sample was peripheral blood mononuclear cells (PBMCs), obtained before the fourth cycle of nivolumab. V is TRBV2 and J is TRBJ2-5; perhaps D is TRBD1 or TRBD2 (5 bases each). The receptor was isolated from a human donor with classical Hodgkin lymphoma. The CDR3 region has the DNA TGTGCCAGCAGTGACTCGGGACCTAAAGAGACCCAGTACTTC. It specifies CASSDSGPKETQYF.